This is a list of T cell receptor beta chains from one sample in a study of blood T cell repertoires in COVID-19. Using immunoSEQ multiplex PCR, the repertoire was profiled, and TCRdb retains in-frame clones only, with some absent. The sample holds around 140,000 clones, roughly three quarters seen once. Sequencing was performed on PBMCs or T cells enriched from blood (not recorded which). These receptors came from a woman in her forties or fifties who had recovered from COVID-19. Each CDR3 is given with its conserved first and last residue. D genes are given only for firm matches. The size entry is marked missing in some rows and otherwise reads once, few, many or a size class.

d_call j_call v_call clone_size cdr3_nt cdr3_aa
. TRBJ1-2 TRBV15 . TGTGCCACCAGCAGAGAGGGGAGGGGGTATGGCTACACCTTC CATSREGRGYGYTF
TRBD1 TRBJ1-5 TRBV28 . TGTGCCAGCACCCCCAGGGGGTCAGATAGCAATCAGCCCCAGCATTTT CASTPRGSDSNQPQHF
TRBD1 TRBJ1-2 TRBV6-5 . TGTGCCACCCGGTGGACAGGCGGCTACACCTTC CATRWTGGYTF
TRBD1 TRBJ1-2 TRBV12-3/TRBV12-4 . TGTGCCAGCAGTACAGGGGGGGACTATGGCTACACCTTC CASSTGGDYGYTF
TRBD1 TRBJ1-2 TRBV5-6 . TGTGCCAGCATCGGACAGGATTCTAACTATGGCTACACCTTC CASIGQDSNYGYTF
TRBD1 TRBJ2-7 TRBV6-5 . TGTGCCACCGAGGGACAGGGAATGTTCTACGAGCAGTACTTC CATEGQGMFYEQYF
TRBD1 TRBJ1-2 TRBV10-3 . TGTGCCATCAGTGCAAACAGGGGGCCTGGCTACACCTTC CAISANRGPGYTF
TRBD1 TRBJ2-7 TRBV5-1 . TGCGCCAGCAGCGACGGTAGGGACAGGGGGCTCTACGAGCAGTACTTC CASSDGRDRGLYEQYF
TRBD1 TRBJ1-4 TRBV5-1 . TGCGCCAGCAGCTTGGGAGACAGGGGAAAACTGTTTTTT CASSLGDRGKLFF
. TRBJ1-4 TRBV7-6 . TGTGCCAGCAGCTTAGCCCCAGGGGAGGGAGAAAAACTGTTTTTT CASSLAPGEGEKLFF
. TRBJ2-5 TRBV3-1/TRBV3-2 . TGTGCCAGCAGCCCAGGGCAACTAGCGACCCAGTACTTC CASSPGQLATQYF
. TRBJ2-7 TRBV15 . TGTGCCACTGCCAATTTACAGGTGAGCTCCTACGAGCAGTACTTC CATANLQVSSYEQYF
. TRBJ1-1 TRBV2 . TGTGCCAGCAACCTAGCTACACGGGATGAAGCTTTCTTT CASNLATRDEAFF
. TRBJ1-1 TRBV2 . TGTGCCAGCAGTGAAATAGGGCAGGGGAACACTGAAGCTTTCTTT CASSEIGQGNTEAFF
TRBD2 TRBJ2-5 TRBV30 . TGTGCCTGGAGTGTAGGCGTTAGCGGGTACCAAGAGACCCAGTACTTC CAWSVGVSGYQETQYF
TRBD1 TRBJ1-5 TRBV2 . TGTGCCAGCAACAGGGGTGGGAATCAGCCCCAGCATTTT CASNRGGNQPQHF
TRBD2 TRBJ2-5 TRBV2 . TGTGCCAGCAACCCTAGCGGGGCGGAGACCCAGTACTTC CASNPSGAETQYF
. TRBJ2-5 TRBV2 few TGTGCCAGCAGACTAGTGGGGGAGACCCAGTACTTC CASRLVGETQYF
TRBD2 TRBJ2-3 TRBV4-2 . TGTGCCAGCAGCCAAGGGAAAGTGGCTAGCGGGCCAGATACGCAGTATTTT CASSQGKVASGPDTQYF
. TRBJ1-1 TRBV9 . TGTGCCAGCAGCGTAGAGGGGAGGACTGAAGCTTTCTTT CASSVEGRTEAFF
. TRBJ2-2 TRBV2 . TGTGCCAGCAGGAAGCAAGGGGACACCGGGGAGCTGTTTTTT CASRKQGDTGELFF
. TRBJ1-1 TRBV11-3 . TGTGCCAGCAGCCCTCGAGGGAACACTGAAGCTTTCTTT CASSPRGNTEAFF
TRBD2 TRBJ2-1 TRBV18 . TGTGCCAGCTCACCACCGGGACTAGCGGGATTCTACAATGAGCAGTTCTTC CASSPPGLAGFYNEQFF
. TRBJ1-2 TRBV18 . TGTGCCAGCTCACCAGAAGGGCAGGGCTATGGCTACACCTTC CASSPEGQGYGYTF
TRBD1 TRBJ2-7 TRBV30 . TGTGCCTGGACTGTAGGTACAGGGGGGAAGTACTTC CAWTVGTGGKYF
TRBD1 TRBJ2-1 TRBV5-1 . TGCGCCAGCAGCAAAGGACAGGCCGATGAGCAGTTCTTC CASSKGQADEQFF